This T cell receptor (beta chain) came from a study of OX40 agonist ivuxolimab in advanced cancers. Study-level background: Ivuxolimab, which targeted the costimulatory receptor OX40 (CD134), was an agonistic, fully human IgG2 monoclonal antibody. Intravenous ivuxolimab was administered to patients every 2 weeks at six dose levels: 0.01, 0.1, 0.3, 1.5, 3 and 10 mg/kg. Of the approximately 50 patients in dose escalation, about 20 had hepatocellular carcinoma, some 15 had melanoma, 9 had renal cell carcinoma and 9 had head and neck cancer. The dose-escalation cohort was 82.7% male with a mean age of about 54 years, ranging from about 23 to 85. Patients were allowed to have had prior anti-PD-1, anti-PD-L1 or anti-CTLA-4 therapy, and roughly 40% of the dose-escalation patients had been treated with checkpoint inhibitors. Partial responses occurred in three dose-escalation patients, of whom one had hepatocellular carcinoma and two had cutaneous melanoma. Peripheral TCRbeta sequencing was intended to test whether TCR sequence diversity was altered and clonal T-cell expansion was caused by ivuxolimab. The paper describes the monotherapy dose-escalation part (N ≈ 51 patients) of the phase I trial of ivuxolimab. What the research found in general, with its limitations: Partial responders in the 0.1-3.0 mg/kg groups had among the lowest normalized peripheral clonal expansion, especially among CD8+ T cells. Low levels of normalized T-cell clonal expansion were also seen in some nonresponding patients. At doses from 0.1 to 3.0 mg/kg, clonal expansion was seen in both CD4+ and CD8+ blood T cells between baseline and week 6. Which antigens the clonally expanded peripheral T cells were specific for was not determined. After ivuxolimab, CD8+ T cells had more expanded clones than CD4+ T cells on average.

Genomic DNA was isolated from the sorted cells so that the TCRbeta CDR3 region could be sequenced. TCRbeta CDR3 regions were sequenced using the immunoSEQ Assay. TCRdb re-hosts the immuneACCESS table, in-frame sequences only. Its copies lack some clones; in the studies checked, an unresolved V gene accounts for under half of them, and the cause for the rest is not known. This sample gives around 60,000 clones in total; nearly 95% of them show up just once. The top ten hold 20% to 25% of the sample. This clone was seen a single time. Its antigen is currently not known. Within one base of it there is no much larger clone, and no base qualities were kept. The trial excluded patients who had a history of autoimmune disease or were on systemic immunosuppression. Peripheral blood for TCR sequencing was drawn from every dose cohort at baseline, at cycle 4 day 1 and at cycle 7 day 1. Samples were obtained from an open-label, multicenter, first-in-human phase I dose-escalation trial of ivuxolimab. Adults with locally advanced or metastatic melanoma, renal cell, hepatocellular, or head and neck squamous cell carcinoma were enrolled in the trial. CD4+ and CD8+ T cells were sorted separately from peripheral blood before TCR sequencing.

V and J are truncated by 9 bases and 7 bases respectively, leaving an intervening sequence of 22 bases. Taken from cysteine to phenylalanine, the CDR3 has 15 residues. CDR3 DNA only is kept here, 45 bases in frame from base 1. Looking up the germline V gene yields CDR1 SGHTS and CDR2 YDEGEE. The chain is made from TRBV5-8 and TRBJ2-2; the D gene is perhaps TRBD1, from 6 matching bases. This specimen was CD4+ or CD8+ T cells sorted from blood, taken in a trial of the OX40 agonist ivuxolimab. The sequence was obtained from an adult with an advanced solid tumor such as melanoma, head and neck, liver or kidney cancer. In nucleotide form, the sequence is TGTGCCACCCGAAGGAGAACCAGGGGAAGCGGGGAGCTGTTTTTT. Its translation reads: CATRRRTRGSGELFF.